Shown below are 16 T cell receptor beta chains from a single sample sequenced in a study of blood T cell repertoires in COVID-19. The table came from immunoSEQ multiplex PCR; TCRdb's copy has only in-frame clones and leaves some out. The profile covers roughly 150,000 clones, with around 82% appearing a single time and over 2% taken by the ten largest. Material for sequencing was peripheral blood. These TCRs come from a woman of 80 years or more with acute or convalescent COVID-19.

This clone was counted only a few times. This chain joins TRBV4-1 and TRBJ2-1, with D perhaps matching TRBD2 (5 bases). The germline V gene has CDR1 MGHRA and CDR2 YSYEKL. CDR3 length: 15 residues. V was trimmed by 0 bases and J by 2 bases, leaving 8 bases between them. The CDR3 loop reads CASSQEDYPYNEQFF. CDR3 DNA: TGCGCCAGCAGCCAAGAAGACTATCCCTACAATGAGCAGTTCTTC.

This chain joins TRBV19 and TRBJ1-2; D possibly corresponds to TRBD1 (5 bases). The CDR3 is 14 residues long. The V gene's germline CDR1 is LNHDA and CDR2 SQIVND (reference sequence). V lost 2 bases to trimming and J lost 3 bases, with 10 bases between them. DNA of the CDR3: TGTGCCAGTAGTATACATAGGGGCTACTATGGCTACACCTTC. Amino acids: CASSIHRGYYGYTF.

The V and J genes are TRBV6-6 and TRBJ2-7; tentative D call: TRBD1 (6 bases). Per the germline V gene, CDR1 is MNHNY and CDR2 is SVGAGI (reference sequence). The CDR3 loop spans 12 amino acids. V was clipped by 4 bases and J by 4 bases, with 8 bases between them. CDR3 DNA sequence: TGTGCCAGCAGTTTACAGGGTTACGAGCAGTACTTC. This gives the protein CASSLQGYEQYF.

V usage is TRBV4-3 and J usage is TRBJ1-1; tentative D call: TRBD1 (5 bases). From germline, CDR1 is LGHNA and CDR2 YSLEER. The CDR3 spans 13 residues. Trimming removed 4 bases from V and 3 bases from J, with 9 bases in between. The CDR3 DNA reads TGCGCCAGCAGCCTAAACAGGTACACTGAAGCTTTCTTT. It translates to CASSLNRYTEAFF.

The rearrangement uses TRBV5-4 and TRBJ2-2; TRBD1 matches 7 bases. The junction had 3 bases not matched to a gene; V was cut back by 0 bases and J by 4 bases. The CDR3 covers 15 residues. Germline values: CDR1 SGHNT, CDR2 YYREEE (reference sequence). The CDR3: CASSLVAGGTGELFF. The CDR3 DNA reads TGTGCCAGCAGCTTGGTGGCAGGGGGCACCGGGGAGCTGTTTTTT.

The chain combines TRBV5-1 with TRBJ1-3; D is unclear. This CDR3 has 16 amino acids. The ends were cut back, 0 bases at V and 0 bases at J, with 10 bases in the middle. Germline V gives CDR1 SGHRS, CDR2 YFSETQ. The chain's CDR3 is CASSLAGTDSGNTIYF. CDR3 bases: TGCGCCAGCAGCTTGGCCGGAACAGACTCTGGAAACACCATATATTTT.

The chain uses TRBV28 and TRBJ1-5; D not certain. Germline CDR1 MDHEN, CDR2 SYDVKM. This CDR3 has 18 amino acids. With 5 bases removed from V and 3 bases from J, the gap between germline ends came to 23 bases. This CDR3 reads CASSLNIPPGFDNQPQHF. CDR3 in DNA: TGTGCCAGCAGTCTTAATATACCCCCGGGGTTCGACAATCAGCCCCAGCATTTT. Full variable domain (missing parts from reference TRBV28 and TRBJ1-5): DVKVTQSSRYLVKRTGEKVFLECVQDMDHENMFWYRQDPGLGLRLIYFSYDVKMKEKGDIPEGYSVSREKKERFSLILESASTNQTSMYLCASSLNIPPGFDNQPQHFGDGTRLSIL.

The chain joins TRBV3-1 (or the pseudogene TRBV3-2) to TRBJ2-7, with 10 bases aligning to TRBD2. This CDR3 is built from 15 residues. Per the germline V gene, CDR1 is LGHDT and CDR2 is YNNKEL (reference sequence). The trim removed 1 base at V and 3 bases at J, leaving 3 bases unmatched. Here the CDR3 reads CASSQGSSGSYEQYF. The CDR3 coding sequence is TGTGCCAGCAGCCAAGGTTCTAGCGGGAGCTACGAGCAGTACTTC.

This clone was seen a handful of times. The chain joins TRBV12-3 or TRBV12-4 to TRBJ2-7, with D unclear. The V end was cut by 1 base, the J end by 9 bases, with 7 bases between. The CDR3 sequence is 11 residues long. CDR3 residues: CASSLEVVQYF. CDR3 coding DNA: TGTGCCAGCAGTTTAGAAGTAGTGCAGTACTTC.

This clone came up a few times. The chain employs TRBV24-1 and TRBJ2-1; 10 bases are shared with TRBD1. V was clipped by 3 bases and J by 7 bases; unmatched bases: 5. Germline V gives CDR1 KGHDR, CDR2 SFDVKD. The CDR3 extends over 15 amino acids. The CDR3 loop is CATSDVGQGYNEQFF. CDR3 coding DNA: TGTGCCACCAGTGATGTGGGACAGGGGTATAATGAGCAGTTCTTC.

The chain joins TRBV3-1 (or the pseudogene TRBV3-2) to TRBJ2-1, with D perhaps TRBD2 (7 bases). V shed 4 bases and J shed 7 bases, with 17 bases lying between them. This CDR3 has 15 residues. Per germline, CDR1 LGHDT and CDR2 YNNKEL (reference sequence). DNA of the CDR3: TGTGCCAGCAGCCGACTGGGGGGGGCTGGGAATGAGCAGTTCTTC. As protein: CASSRLGGAGNEQFF.

The CDR3 coding sequence is TGTGCCAGCAGCTCTCGACTAGCGGGGGGTACAGATACGCAGTATTTT. Translating gives CASSSRLAGGTDTQYF. The chain links TRBV11-3 to TRBJ2-3, with 13 nucleotides matching TRBD2. The CDR3 extends over 16 amino acids. The germline gives CDR1 SGHNT, CDR2 YENEEA. After removal of 4 bases from V and 3 bases from J, the junction contained 4 bases not matched to a gene.

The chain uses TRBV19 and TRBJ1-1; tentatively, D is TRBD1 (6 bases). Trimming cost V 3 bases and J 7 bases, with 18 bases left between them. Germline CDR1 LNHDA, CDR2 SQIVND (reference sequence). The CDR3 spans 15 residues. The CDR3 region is CASSMANREVSEAFF. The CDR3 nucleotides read TGTGCCAGTAGTATGGCGAACAGGGAAGTCAGTGAAGCTTTCTTT.

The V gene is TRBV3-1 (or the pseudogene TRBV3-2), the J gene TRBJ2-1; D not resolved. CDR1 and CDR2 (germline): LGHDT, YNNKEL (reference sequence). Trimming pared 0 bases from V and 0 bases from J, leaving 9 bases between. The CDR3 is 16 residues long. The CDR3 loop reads CASSQEPTGSYNEQFF. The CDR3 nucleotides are TGTGCCAGCAGCCAAGAACCCACGGGCTCCTACAATGAGCAGTTCTTC.

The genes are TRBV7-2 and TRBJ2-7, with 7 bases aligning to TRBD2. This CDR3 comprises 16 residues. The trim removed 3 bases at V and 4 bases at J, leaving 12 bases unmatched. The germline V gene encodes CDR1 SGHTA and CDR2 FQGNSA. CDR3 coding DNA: TGTGCCAGCAGCTTGGAAGCGGGGCAGTTTAAGTACGAGCAGTACTTC. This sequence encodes CASSLEAGQFKYEQYF.

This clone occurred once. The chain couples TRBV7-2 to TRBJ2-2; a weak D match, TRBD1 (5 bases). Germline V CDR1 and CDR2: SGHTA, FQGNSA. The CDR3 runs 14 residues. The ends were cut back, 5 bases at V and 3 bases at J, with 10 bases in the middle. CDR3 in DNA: TGTGCCAGCAGCAAACAGGTGCACACCGGGGAGCTGTTTTTT. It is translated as CASSKQVHTGELFF.